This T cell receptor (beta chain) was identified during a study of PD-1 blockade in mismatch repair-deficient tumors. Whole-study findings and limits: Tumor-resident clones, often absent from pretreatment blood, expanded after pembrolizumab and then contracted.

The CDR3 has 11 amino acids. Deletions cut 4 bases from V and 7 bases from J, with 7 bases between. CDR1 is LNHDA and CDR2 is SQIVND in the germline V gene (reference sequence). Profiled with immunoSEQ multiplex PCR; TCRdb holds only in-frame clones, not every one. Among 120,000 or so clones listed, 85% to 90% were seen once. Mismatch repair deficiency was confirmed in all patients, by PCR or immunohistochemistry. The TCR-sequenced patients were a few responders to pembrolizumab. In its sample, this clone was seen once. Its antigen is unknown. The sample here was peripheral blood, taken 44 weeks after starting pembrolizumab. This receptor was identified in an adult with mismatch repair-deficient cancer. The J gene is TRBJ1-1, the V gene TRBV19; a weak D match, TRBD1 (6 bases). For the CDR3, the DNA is TGTGCCAGTAGTAAGACAGGTGAAGCTTTCTTT. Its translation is CASSKTGEAFF.